These 25 T cell receptor beta chains came from one sample sequenced in a study of blood T cells in healthy people across ages. A second PCR, run for roughly 7 to 12 cycles, used a sample-barcoded 5' primer plus a J-beta primer mix. TCRdb reprocessed the 5' RACE reads with MiXCR, giving one entry per CDR3 protein. Among around 1,600,000 distinct CDR3 sequences, less than 45% were seen once, and the ten largest hold 4%. Specimen: blood. The source is a young woman in good health.

In the case of this clonotype: Its ends do not fully match the called genes, so a read error is possible. This chain joins TRBV7-7 and TRBJ2-7, with 7 bases fitting TRBD1. This CDR3 is built from 15 residues. Germline lookup yields CDR1 SSHAT and CDR2 FNYEAQ (reference sequence). The CDR3 nucleotides are TGTGCTAGCAGCCCATTACCCCGGGACAGCTACGAGCAGTACTTC. As protein: CASSPLPRDSYEQYF.

The J gene is TRBJ1-6, the V gene TRBV4-3; TRBD1 matches 9 bases. V shed 4 bases and J 9 bases; nucleotides not matched to a gene: 4. CDR3 length: 14 residues. The germline gives CDR1 LGHNA, CDR2 YSLEER. The CDR3 spells CASSPQGAGSPLHF. The CDR3 DNA is TGCGCCAGCAGCCCACAGGGGGCGGGTTCACCCCTCCACTTT.

The chain is built from TRBV7-2 and TRBJ1-5, with unresolved D. The ends were cut back, 5 bases at V and 0 bases at J, with 14 bases in the middle. This CDR3 is built from 16 residues. The germline V gene has CDR1 SGHTA and CDR2 FQGNSA. CDR3 sequence: CASSPTLVGSNQPQHF. The CDR3 region has the DNA TGTGCCAGCAGCCCAACCCTCGTAGGTAGCAATCAGCCCCAGCATTTT.

This chain links TRBV12-3 or TRBV12-4 with TRBJ2-2; D unresolved. The CDR3 contains 17 residues. V lost 5 bases to trimming and J lost 2 bases, with 18 bases between them. The CDR3 loop reads CASSLSGLPRNTGELFF. For the CDR3, the DNA is TGTGCCAGCAGTCTTTCCGGTCTCCCCCGAAACACCGGGGAGCTGTTTTTT.

The sample holds a few counts of this clonotype. The chain recombines TRBV5-1 with TRBJ2-5; tentatively, D is TRBD2 (5 bases). Trimming pared 4 bases from V and 0 bases from J, leaving 13 bases between. The CDR3 runs 15 residues. CDR1 and CDR2 from the germline V gene are SGHRS and YFSETQ. The CDR3 sequence: CASSRGGNYQETQYF. Written as DNA, the CDR3 is TGCGCCAGCAGCCGAGGAGGAAACTACCAAGAGACCCAGTACTTC.

The V gene is TRBV5-5, the J gene TRBJ2-5; D is undetermined. The J call is uncertain, as TRBJ2-7 better fits the DNA end. CDR1 SGHKS and CDR2 YYEKEE come from the germline V gene (reference sequence). The CDR3 contains 15 residues. CDR3 amino acids: CASSLRWGFSYEQYF. The DNA for the CDR3 is TGTGCCAGCAGCTTGCGGTGGGGTTTCTCCTACGAGCAGTACTTC.

The chain uses TRBV6-2 or TRBV6-3 and TRBJ1-5; D gene ambiguous. Deletions cut 0 bases from V and 1 base from J, with 10 bases between. Germline loops: CDR1 MNHEY, CDR2 SVGEGT. The CDR3 sequence is 16 residues long. The CDR3 coding sequence is TGTGCCAGCAGTTACTCGAGGAAAGGGAGCAATCAGCCCCAGCATTTT. This sequence encodes CASSYSRKGSNQPQHF.

This clonotype has only a few counts. The chain recombines TRBV20-1 with TRBJ1-2; 11 bases fit TRBD1. The CDR3 is 18 amino acids. The V and J ends lost 5 bases and 1 base, in that order; junction bases with no gene match: 15. Germline assignment: CDR1 DFQATT and CDR2 SNEGSKA (reference sequence). CDR3 in amino acids: CSAFNSGTGGMVNYGYTF. CDR3 DNA: TGCAGTGCTTTCAATTCCGGGACAGGGGGTATGGTTAACTATGGCTACACCTTC.

V gene TRBV4-2 combines with J gene TRBJ2-2, with D perhaps given as TRBD1 or TRBD2 (5 bases each). The V end was cut by 0 bases, the J end by 5 bases, with 13 bases between. This CDR3 spans 16 amino acids. Germline V gene data show CDR1 as LGHNA and CDR2 as YNFKEQ. The CDR3: CASSQDRTGRTGELFF. For the CDR3, the DNA is TGTGCCAGCAGCCAAGATCGCACGGGACGGACCGGGGAGCTGTTTTTT.

The chain employs TRBV14 and TRBJ2-1; 9 bases fit TRBD2. TRBJ2-7 explains the end of the DNA better; the J call may be wrong. This CDR3 spans 13 amino acids. The germline CDR1 and CDR2 sequences are SGHDN and FVKESK. CDR3 in amino acids: CASRRSGRFEQYF. Here the CDR3 DNA reads TGTGCCAGCAGGCGCAGCGGGAGGTTCGAGCAGTACTTC.

Note on this clonotype: The junction differs from germline at one of its ends, possibly a read error. The chain recombines TRBV11-2 with TRBJ2-3; 13 bases align to TRBD2. Germline loops: CDR1 SGHAT, CDR2 FQNNGV. The CDR3 has 15 residues. CDR3 loop: CTSSVTSGRLDTQYF. In DNA, the CDR3 is TGTACCAGCAGCGTGACTAGCGGGAGGTTAGATACGCAGTATTTT.

The chain couples TRBV30 to TRBJ1-5; D perhaps matches TRBD1 (6 bases). V lost 2 bases and J 5 bases, leaving 16 bases between the germline ends. This CDR3 comprises 15 residues. The V gene's germline CDR1 is GTSNPN and CDR2 SVGIG (reference sequence). The CDR3 is CAWSKTGFFDQPQHF. CDR3 in DNA: TGTGCCTGGAGTAAAACAGGGTTTTTCGATCAGCCCCAGCATTTT.

The chain links TRBV20-1 to TRBJ1-1; 9 nucleotides agree with TRBD1. The junction had 4 bases not matched to a gene; V was cut back by 3 bases and J by 5 bases. In germline, CDR1 is DFQATT, CDR2 SNEGSKA (reference sequence). The CDR3 is 13 residues long. For the CDR3, the DNA is TGCAGTGCTAGCGGACAGGGGCGAACTGAAGCTTTCTTT. Translating gives CSASGQGRTEAFF.

The genes are TRBV6-2 or TRBV6-3 and TRBJ2-7, with D perhaps matching TRBD2 (6 bases). V lost 11 bases, J lost 3 bases, and 17 bases lay in between. Germline values: CDR1 MNHEY, CDR2 SVGEGT. The CDR3 extends over 13 amino acids. The CDR3 DNA sequence: TGTGCCGGCACCGCATTGGAGGGCTACGAGCAGTACTTC. This sequence encodes CAGTALEGYEQYF.

Concerning this clonotype itself: At one boundary the junction diverges from the germline segment, which might be a read error. The CDR3 loop reads CASSTPGGGNTEVFF. The CDR3 nucleotides read TGCGCCAGCAGCACACCGGGAGGTGGGAACACTGAAGTTTTCTTT. The chain carries TRBV4-1 and TRBJ1-1, with D unclear. The germline gives CDR1 MGHRA, CDR2 YSYEKL. The CDR3 has 15 residues.

This clonotype showed up just a few times. V is TRBV7-2 and J is TRBJ1-4; possibly TRBD1 for D (6 bases). The germline gives CDR1 SGHTA, CDR2 FQGNSA. This CDR3 has 14 amino acids. The V end lost 10 bases, the J end lost 6 bases, and 18 bases lay between the germline ends. CDR3 bases: TGTGCCACTAAGAGGGGGGGGGGCGATGAAAAACTGTTTTTT. This translates into CATKRGGGDEKLFF.

This clonotype was detected only a few times. This chain's CDR3 is CSAPDLGASYNEQFF. The DNA of the CDR3 is TGCAGTGCACCCGACTTAGGAGCTTCCTACAATGAGCAGTTCTTC. The V gene is TRBV20-1, the J gene TRBJ2-1; D call uncertain. The CDR3 covers 15 residues. Between the trimmed V and J ends, which lost 6 bases and 1 base, there was a span of 16 bases. Germline values: CDR1 DFQATT, CDR2 SNEGSKA (reference sequence).

This clonotype was counted a few times. This sequence joins TRBV5-1 and TRBJ2-7; D unresolved. V lost 5 bases and J 7 bases, leaving 16 bases between the germline ends. The CDR3 is 13 amino acids. The germline V gene encodes CDR1 SGHRS and CDR2 YFSETQ. DNA of the CDR3: TGCGCCAGCAGAGGCAGGTCTTCCAATGAGCAGTACTTC. This sequence encodes CASRGRSSNEQYF.

This sequence joins TRBV7-6 and TRBJ1-5; 8 nucleotides agree with TRBD1. The germline CDR1 and CDR2 sequences are SGHVS and FNYEAQ. This CDR3 is built from 16 residues. Germline trimming cut 5 bases from V and 0 bases from J; bases unmatched to any gene: 6. In DNA form, the CDR3 reads TGTGCCAGCAGCCCCACAGGGGGGATTAGCAATCAGCCCCAGCATTTT. Translation: CASSPTGGISNQPQHF. Complete variable domain (other parts from reference TRBV7-6 and TRBJ1-5): GAGVSQSPRYKVTKRGQDVALRCDPISGHVSLYWYRQALGQGPEFLTYFNYEAQQDKSGLPNDRFSAERPEGSISTLTIQRTEQRDSAMYRCASSPTGGISNQPQHFGDGTRLSIL.

V and J are TRBV10-2 and TRBJ2-5; 9 bases match TRBD1. This CDR3 has 14 residues. Trimming cost V 6 bases and J 11 bases; bases outside gene matches: 13. Per germline, CDR1 WSHSY and CDR2 SAAADI. Here the CDR3 reads CASRGQGNYNEQYF. Written as DNA, the CDR3 is TGCGCCAGCAGGGGACAGGGTAACTACAATGAGCAGTACTTC.

The rearrangement joins TRBV27 to TRBJ1-3; D remains ambiguous. The CDR3 loop spans 15 amino acids. With 7 bases removed from V and 2 bases from J, the gap between germline ends came to 15 bases. CDR1 is MNHEY and CDR2 is SMNVEV in the germline V gene (reference sequence). The CDR3 DNA sequence: TGTGCCAGCAAGCCCCTAGGAGGGACTGGAAACACCATATATTTT. It translates to CASKPLGGTGNTIYF.

This sequence joins TRBV6-5 and TRBJ2-1; TRBD1 is a possible D gene (6 bases). Judging by the DNA end, TRBJ2-7 fits better; the J call may be wrong. The CDR3 runs 16 residues. The V gene's germline CDR1 is MNHEY and CDR2 SVGAGI. The CDR3 nucleotides are TGTGCCAGCAGTTATGGCCAGGGGAGCTCCTACAATGAGCAGTACTTC. Protein: CASSYGQGSSYNEQYF.

The chain recombines TRBV12-3 or TRBV12-4 with TRBJ1-6; D uncertain. The CDR3 has 15 amino acids. V was cut by 3 bases and J by 0 bases, with 6 bases left in between. CDR3 in DNA: TGTGCCAGCAGTTTTAAGCGCTCCTATAATTCACCCCTCCACTTT. This encodes CASSFKRSYNSPLHF.

This clonotype was found a few times. CDR3 sequence (DNA): TGTGCCAGCAGCTCCCCGAGGCCACAAGAGACCCAGTACTTC. Its translation is CASSSPRPQETQYF. The J gene is TRBJ2-5, the V gene TRBV7-9; D uncertain. The CDR3 spans 14 residues. Deletions cut 4 bases from V and 2 bases from J, with 11 bases between. Germline CDR1 and CDR2: SEHNR and FQNEAQ (reference sequence).

V is TRBV2 and J is TRBJ2-7; D possibly corresponds to TRBD1 (6 bases). The CDR3 spans 13 residues. The V gene's germline CDR1 is SNHLY and CDR2 FYNNEI. Trimming shortened V by 7 bases and J by 7 bases, and 17 bases separated the two germline ends. CDR3 in amino acids: CASTPGEGNEQYF. The CDR3 nucleotides read TGTGCCAGCACTCCAGGGGAAGGGAATGAGCAGTACTTC.